This TCR beta chain was observed in a study of shared T cell receptors in the human thymus. The CDR3 spans 14 residues. V gave up 5 bases and J gave up 3 bases, with 13 bases separating them. The germline V gene encodes CDR1 LNHDA and CDR2 SQIVND (reference sequence). This table comes from immunoSEQ multiplex PCR, and its TCRdb copy is limited to in-frame clones, with some not included. The profile shows hundreds of thousands of clones, about 87% of them singletons. In addition, the sample was reused for a study of human thymus T cells. That investigation notes: Having corrective surgery for congenital heart defects, healthy Finnish infants were the ones who donated. Surgeons resected thymus tissue during corrective heart surgery. Blood and thymic repertoires both appeared biased in V and J gene usage. There were highly overlapping thymic repertoires among unrelated individuals, as related research reported.

The chain couples TRBV19 to TRBJ1-2; perhaps TRBD1 as D (5 bases). The origin of this receptor is a boy younger than two with a congenital heart defect. Sequenced material: thymocytes. The CDR3 DNA reads TGTGCCAGTAGTTTTTCGGGGGAGTACTATGGCTACACCTTC. Protein: CASSFSGEYYGYTF.